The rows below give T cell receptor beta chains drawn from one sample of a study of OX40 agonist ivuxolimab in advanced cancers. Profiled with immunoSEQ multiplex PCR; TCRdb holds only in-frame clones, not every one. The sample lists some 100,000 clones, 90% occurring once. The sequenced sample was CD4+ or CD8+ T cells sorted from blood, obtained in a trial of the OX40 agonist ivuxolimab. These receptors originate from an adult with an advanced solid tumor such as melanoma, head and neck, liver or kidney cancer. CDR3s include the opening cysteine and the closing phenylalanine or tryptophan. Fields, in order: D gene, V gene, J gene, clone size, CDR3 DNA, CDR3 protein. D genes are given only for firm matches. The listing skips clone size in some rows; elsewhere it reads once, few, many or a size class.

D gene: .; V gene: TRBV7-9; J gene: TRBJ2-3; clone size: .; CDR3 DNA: TGTGCCAGCAGCAAAGACCCGACCGATACGCAGTATTTT; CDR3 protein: CASSKDPTDTQYF
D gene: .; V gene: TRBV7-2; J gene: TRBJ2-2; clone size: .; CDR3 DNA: TGTGCCAGCAGCTTAGCGGGAGTAGTCGCCGGGGAGCTGTTTTTT; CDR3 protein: CASSLAGVVAGELFF
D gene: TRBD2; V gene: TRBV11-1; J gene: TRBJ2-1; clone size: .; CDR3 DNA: TGTGCCAGCAGCCGGACTAGCACGAGCTCCTACAATGAGCAGTTCTTC; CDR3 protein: CASSRTSTSSYNEQFF
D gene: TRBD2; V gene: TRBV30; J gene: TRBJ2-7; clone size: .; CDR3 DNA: TGTGCCTGGAGTGTAGAGACAGGGAGACTAGCGGGAGGGTTATACGAGCAGTACTTC; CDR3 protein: CAWSVETGRLAGGLYEQYF
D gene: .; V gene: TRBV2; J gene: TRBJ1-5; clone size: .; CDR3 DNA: TGTGCCAGCAGTGAAATACGGAACAATCAGCCCCAGCATTTT; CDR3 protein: CASSEIRNNQPQHF
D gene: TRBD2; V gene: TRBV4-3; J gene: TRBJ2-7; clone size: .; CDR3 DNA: TGCGCCAGCAGCCAAGGACTAGCGGGAGTTGTCGAGCAGTACTTC; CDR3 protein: CASSQGLAGVVEQYF
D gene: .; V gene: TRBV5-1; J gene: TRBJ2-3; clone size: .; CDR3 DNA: TGCGCCAGCAGCTTAAGGGGAACCACAGATACGCAGTATTTT; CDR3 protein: CASSLRGTTDTQYF
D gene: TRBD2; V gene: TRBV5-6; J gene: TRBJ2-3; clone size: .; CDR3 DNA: TGTGCCAGCAGCTTGCGGACTAGCGGGTCAAGCACAGATACGCAGTATTTT; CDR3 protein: CASSLRTSGSSTDTQYF
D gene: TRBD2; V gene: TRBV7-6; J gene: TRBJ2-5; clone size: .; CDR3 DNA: TGTGCCAGCAGCCGTACTAGCGTCGGGGGAGAGACCCAGTACTTC; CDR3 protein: CASSRTSVGGETQYF
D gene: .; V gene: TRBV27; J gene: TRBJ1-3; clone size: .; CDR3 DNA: TGTGCCAGCAGTTTAAAGGGTTACGGAAACACCATATATTTT; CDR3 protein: CASSLKGYGNTIYF
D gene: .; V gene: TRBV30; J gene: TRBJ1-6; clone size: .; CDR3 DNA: TGTGCCTGGAGTAACAGGGATTCACCCCTCCACTTT; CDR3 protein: CAWSNRDSPLHF
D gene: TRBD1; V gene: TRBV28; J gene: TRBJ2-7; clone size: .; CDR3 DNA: TGTGCCAGCAGGCGACAGGGACCCCTGCAGTACTTC; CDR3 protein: CASRRQGPLQYF
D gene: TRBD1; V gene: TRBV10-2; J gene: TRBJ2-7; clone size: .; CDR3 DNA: TGCGCCAGCAGTGCGGGACAGGGTAATGGGCGGCAGTACTTC; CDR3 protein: CASSAGQGNGRQYF
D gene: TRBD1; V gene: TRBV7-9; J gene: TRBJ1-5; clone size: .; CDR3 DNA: TGTGCCAGCAGCCCAGGGGGATGGGAGCATCAGCCCCAGCATTTT; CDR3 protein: CASSPGGWEHQPQHF
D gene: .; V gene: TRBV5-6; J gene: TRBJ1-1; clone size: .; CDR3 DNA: TGTGCCAGCAGCTTGCGTGGAGGGAACACTGAAGCTTTCTTT; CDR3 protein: CASSLRGGNTEAFF
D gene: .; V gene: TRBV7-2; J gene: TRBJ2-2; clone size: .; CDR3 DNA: TGTGCCAGCAGCTTAGTCCCTCAAACTCACACCGGGGAGCTGTTTTTT; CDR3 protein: CASSLVPQTHTGELFF
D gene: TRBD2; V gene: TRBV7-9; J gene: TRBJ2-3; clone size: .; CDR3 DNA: TGTGCCAGCAGCACTAGCGGGTCTAGCACAGATACGCAGTATTTT; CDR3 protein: CASSTSGSSTDTQYF
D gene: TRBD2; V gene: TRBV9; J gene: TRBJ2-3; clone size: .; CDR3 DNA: TGTGCCAGCAGCGAACGGGGGAGGGGACCAGATACGCAGTATTTT; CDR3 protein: CASSERGRGPDTQYF
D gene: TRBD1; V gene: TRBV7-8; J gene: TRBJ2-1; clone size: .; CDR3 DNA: TGTGCCAGCAGCCTCCCCCCTCGGACAGGGGGCGCTGACAATGAGCAGTTCTTC; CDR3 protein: CASSLPPRTGGADNEQFF
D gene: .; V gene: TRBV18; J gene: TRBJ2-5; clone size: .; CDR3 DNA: TGTGCCAGCTCACCACAGTATCTTATCGGGGTAGAGACCCAGTACTTC; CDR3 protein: CASSPQYLIGVETQYF
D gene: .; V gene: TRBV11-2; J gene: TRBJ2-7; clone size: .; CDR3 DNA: TGTGCCAGCAGCTTTAGTCAAACAGGTCCCTACGAGCAGTACTTC; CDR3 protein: CASSFSQTGPYEQYF
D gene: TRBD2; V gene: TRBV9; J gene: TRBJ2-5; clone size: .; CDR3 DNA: TGTGCCAGCAGCGCGACGGGACTAGCGGGTACCCAGTACTTC; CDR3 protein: CASSATGLAGTQYF
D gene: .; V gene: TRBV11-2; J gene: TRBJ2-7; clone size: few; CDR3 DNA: TGTGCCAGCAGCTTACACGTCTCCTACGAGCAGTACTTC; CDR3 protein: CASSLHVSYEQYF
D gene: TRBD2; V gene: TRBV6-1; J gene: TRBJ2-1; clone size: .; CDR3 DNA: TGTGCCAGCAGTGAGGGGACTAGCGGGAGGATCCTGAGCTCCTACAATGAGCAGTTCTTC; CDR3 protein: CASSEGTSGRILSSYNEQFF
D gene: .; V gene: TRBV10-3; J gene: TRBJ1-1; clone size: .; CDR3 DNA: TGTGCCATCAGTAAAGACAGTTACACTGAAGCTTTCTTT; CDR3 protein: CAISKDSYTEAFF
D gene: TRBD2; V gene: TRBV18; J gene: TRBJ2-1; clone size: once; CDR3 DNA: TGTGCCAGCTCACTCAGTAGCGGGAGGGCCAGAGAGCAGTTCTTC; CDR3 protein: CASSLSSGRAREQFF
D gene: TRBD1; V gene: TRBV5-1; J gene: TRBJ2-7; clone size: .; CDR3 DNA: TGCGCCAGCAGCTTGGTGGCAGGGGGTTCCTTGGAACCTTACGAGCAGTACTTC; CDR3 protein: CASSLVAGGSLEPYEQYF
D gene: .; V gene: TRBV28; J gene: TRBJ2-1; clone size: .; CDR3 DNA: TGTGCCAGCACCACGGGCCAATACAATGAGCAGTTCTTC; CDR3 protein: CASTTGQYNEQFF
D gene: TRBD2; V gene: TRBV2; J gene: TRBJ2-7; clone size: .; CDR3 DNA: TGTGCCAGCAGTGTTGCGGGAGGGCCCCGCGAGCAGTACTTC; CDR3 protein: CASSVAGGPREQYF
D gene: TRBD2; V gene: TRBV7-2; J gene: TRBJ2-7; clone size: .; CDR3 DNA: TGTGCCAGCTCTGGGGAGGGCTACGAGCAGTACTTC; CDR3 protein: CASSGEGYEQYF
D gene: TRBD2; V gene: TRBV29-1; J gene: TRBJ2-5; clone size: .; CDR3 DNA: TGCAGCGCTGGGGGGGGTCAAGAGACCCAGTACTTC; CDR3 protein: CSAGGGQETQYF
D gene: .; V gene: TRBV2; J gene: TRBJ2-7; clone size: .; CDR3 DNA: TGTGCCAGCAGCTACGACTACGAGCAGTACTTC; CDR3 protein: CASSYDYEQYF
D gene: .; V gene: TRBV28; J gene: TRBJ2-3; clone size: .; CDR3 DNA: TGTGCCAGCAGTTCCCCTATGGAGGCGAGGTATACGCAGTATTTT; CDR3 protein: CASSSPMEARYTQYF
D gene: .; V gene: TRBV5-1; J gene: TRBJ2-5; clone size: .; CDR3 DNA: TGCGCCAGCAGCTTGGCCCCGGACCCCCGCGGGACCCAGTACTTC; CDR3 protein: CASSLAPDPRGTQYF
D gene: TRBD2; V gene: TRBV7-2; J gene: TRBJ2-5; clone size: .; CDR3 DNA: TGTGCCAGCAGCCGGGGACTAGCGGGAGCCCGGGAGACCCAGTACTTC; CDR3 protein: CASSRGLAGARETQYF